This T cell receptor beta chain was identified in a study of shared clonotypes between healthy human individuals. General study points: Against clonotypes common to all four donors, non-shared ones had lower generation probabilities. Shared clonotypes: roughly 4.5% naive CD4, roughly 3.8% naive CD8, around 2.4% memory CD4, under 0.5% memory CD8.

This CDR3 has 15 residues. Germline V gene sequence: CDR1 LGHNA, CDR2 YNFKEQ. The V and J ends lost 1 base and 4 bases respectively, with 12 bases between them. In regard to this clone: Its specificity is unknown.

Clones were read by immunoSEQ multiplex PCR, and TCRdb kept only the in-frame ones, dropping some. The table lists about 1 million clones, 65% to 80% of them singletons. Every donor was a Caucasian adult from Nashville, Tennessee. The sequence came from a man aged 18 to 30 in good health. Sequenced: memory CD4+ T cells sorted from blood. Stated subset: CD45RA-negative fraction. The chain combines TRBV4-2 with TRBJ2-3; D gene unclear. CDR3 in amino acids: CASSQGASNPDTQYF. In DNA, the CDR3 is TGTGCCAGCAGCCAAGGTGCCAGCAATCCAGATACGCAGTATTTT.